Reported below is one T cell receptor (beta chain). The count of this clone is one. It lacks a known antigen. Base qualities are not recorded, but no much larger clone differs from it by a single base. The data are from a study of long-term antiretroviral therapy in people with HIV (dated by TCRdb to 2022 to 2024). Context from the whole study: The earliest samples were collected roughly a decade before the 2015 WHO recommendation for immediate ART, at a time when ART was usually postponed until CD4 counts fell. No cross-contamination during QIAcube processing was shown when test extractions of a monoclonal T-cell line were performed alongside approximately 32 polyclonal samples. The cohort contributed 150 to 200 cryopreserved PBMC samples from 30 adults with confirmed HIV infection, collected serially over a mean of approximately 6 years (range 1-12). Among the approximately 30 participants with HIV, over nine were female. This retrospective serial study examined whether starting ART and sustained HIV suppression were associated with changes in the composition and diversity of the TRB repertoire in peripheral blood. What the research found in general, with its limitations: Unsorted PBMC were profiled instead of sorted CD4+ and CD8+ T cells because pre-ART samples had limited cell numbers. CDR3 length ranges in HIV repertoires were narrower than in controls, and network structure suggested an antigen-experienced repertoire with only a slight naive shift after ART. Since PBMC availability was limited, sequencing covered only the TCR beta chain, with no alpha chain pairing. Expanded TRB clones identified before ART initiation dominated the repertoire across all time points, though the dominance fluctuated and decreased in many PLHIV after ART. Starting ART was linked to a significant rise in TRB diversity, yet even after long-term ART the diversity remained significantly lower than in transplant donor controls. No data were available on ART adherence, viral resistance or therapy changes, limiting inferences about post-ART repertoire changes. The samples span the years 2004 to 2017, and the ART regimens used at that time may not be as effective as current regimens.

Inclusion was restricted to participants for whom at least one PBMC sample before ART initiation and at least two post-ART samples were available. All participants with HIV were treated in the United States of America. Before DNA extraction, cryopreserved samples of about 0.95-11 million PBMC were thawed and then washed. At the time of the earliest PBMC sample for each participant with HIV, ages ranged from about 20 to 54 years. Each participant contributed PBMC samples from 1-4 timepoints before ART initiation and 2-8 timepoints after ART initiation, with a median of 7 samples. For every participant, serial HIV viral load, CD4+ T-cell count, ART history and demographic data were obtained. Using a Qiagen kit on a QIAcube, genomic DNA was extracted from unsorted PBMC, with samples processed in batches of 12. The immunoSEQ hsTCRB v3.0 assay was used at survey level resolution to sequence the TRB variable region. The target sequencing depth for TRB was about 40,000-55,000 T-cell genomes per sample. An Illumina MiSeq with a v3 150-cycle kit was used to sequence the pooled TRB libraries. Turning to the authors' computational methods: Repertoire analysis was performed in R inside a reproducible Nextflow workflow that covered QC, data transformation and analysis. LymphoSeq2, an R package for AIRR-Seq data exploration, was used to implement custom analyses. Several samples yielding fewer than 5000 total TRB sequences were excluded, leaving 150 to 200 analyzed HIV repertoires. Among the 200 or so HIV repertoires that were kept, around 60 were collected before ART initiation and more than 120 were collected after ART initiation. Repertoires were downsampled to 5000 TRB nucleotide sequences, and summary statistics were averaged over 100 downsampling iterations. The analysis kept only TRB sequences whose CDR3 regions were at least seven amino acids long. Diversity was assessed using a clonality score derived from Shannon entropy and using the Gini coefficient. In repertoire networks, the top 5000 CDR3 amino acid sequences were linked whenever an edit distance of one separated two sequences. For TRB CDR3 amino acid sequences, GLIPH2 was used to predict antigen specificity groups and MHC restriction. Known CMV, EBV, HIV or tissue antigen associations were flagged by matching CDR3 amino acid sequences against VDJdb and McPAS-TCR. Pre-ART, post-ART and control groups were compared with Wilcoxon signed-rank tests and Holm-Bonferroni correction. Held by TCRdb, this immuneACCESS table contains in-frame sequences only and omits some clones. Under half of the omission traces to an unresolved V gene where checked; the cause of the rest is unknown. That table furnishes V, J and clone size, whereas the DNA furnished D and trimming. Across this sample there are 34,000 or so clones, with over 75% seen only once. Jointly, the top ten make up 4.4% of the sample.

This clonotype was sampled from a young man with HIV. The sequenced sample was unsorted PBMCs, obtained about 3.4 years after starting antiretroviral therapy.

The CDR3 is CASSLGGASGAFNEQFF. The sequenced DNA: TGTGCCAGCAGCTTAGGGGGAGCCAGCGGGGCGTTCAATGAGCAGTTCTTC. The chain is encoded by TRBV7-9 joined to TRBJ2-1; 7 nucleotides in the junction match TRBD2. Trimming takes 1 base off V and 6 bases off J; junction bases not matched to a gene: 12. Measured from the cysteine to the phenylalanine, the CDR3 is 17 residues long. Solely the CDR3 DNA is kept, with 51 bases framed from the first base. The germline V gene (reference sequence) gives CDR1 as SEHNR and CDR2 as FQNEAQ.